Listed here are 18 T cell receptor beta chains from one sample, sequenced in a study of blood T cell repertoires in COVID-19. Some clones are missing from TCRdb's copy, which holds only in-frame ones; the method was immunoSEQ multiplex PCR. The sample holds roughly 190,000 clones, around 87% seen once. The sequenced sample consisted of peripheral blood. These TCRs come from a young man with active or convalescent COVID-19.

CDR3 nucleotides: TGCGCCAGCAGCCCGGGCGGGGACACCGGGGAGCTGTTTTTT. Translating gives CASSPGGDTGELFF. The chain employs TRBV4-1 and TRBJ2-2, with D perhaps matching TRBD2 (6 bases). Germline-derived CDR1 and CDR2 are MGHRA and YSYEKL. The germline V and J ends were trimmed by 4 bases and 3 bases, with 9 bases remaining between them. The CDR3 length is 14 residues.

This chain joins TRBV2 and TRBJ2-5, with TRBD1 matching 8 bases. Germline V lookup: CDR1 SNHLY, CDR2 FYNNEI. The CDR3 contains 14 residues. The ends lost 7 bases at V and 4 bases at J; junction bases unmatched: 8. In nucleotides, the CDR3 is TGTGCCAGCACTTGGACAGGGTTAGGAGAGACCCAGTACTTC. This translates into CASTWTGLGETQYF.

The rearrangement links TRBV6-2 or TRBV6-3 to TRBJ2-2, with 10 bases that match TRBD2. Trimming at V came to 2 bases and at J to 4 bases, leaving 13 bases not matched to a gene. CDR1 and CDR2 from the germline V gene are MNHEY and SVGEGT. The CDR3 runs to 19 residues. CDR3 nucleotide sequence: TGTGCCAGCAGTTACCCTAGACCCCTTAGCGGGGGGTTCACCGGGGAGCTGTTTTTT. Translation: CASSYPRPLSGGFTGELFF.

The rearrangement uses TRBV4-2 and TRBJ2-1, with 10 bases fitting TRBD2. CDR3 size: 18 residues. The germline CDR1 and CDR2 sequences are LGHNA and YNFKEQ. V shed 1 base and J 4 bases; nucleotides not matched to a gene: 10. The CDR3 sequence: CASSQVEIGLAEYNEQFF. CDR3 nucleotides: TGTGCCAGCAGCCAAGTTGAAATTGGACTAGCGGAATACAATGAGCAGTTCTTC.

The sample holds one count of this clone. The CDR3 nucleotides read TGTGCCAGCGGACAAACTTCTGTTCGAAACACCATATATTTT. Its protein product is CASGQTSVRNTIYF. V gene TRBV6-5 combines with J gene TRBJ1-3; D is possibly TRBD1 (5 bases). Trimming cost V 8 bases and J 5 bases, with 16 bases left between them. The length of the CDR3 is 14 residues. Germline CDR1 MNHEY, CDR2 SVGAGI.

The rearrangement joins TRBV28 to TRBJ2-1; 7 bases are shared with TRBD1. In germline, CDR1 is MDHEN, CDR2 SYDVKM. V lost 5 bases and J lost 11; bases outside the gene matches: 15. The CDR3 is 15 residues long. DNA of the CDR3: TGTGCCAGCAGTCCCGTCGACAGGGATGCACCCCAGCAGTTCTTC. This translates into CASSPVDRDAPQQFF. Supplemented by reference TRBV28 and TRBJ2-1, the full variable domain reads DVKVTQSSRYLVKRTGEKVFLECVQDMDHENMFWYRQDPGLGLRLIYFSYDVKMKEKGDIPEGYSVSREKKERFSLILESASTNQTSMYLCASSPVDRDAPQQFFGPGTRLTVL.

The chain couples TRBV30 to TRBJ2-7; TRBD2 matches 9 bases. V was pared by 5 bases and J by 5 bases, with 4 bases of the junction left unmatched. The germline gives CDR1 GTSNPN, CDR2 SVGIG (reference sequence). The CDR3 runs 12 residues. The CDR3 DNA follows: TGTGCCTGGTTAGCGGGAGTCAACGAGCAGTACTTC. This codes for CAWLAGVNEQYF.

The rearrangement uses TRBV9 and TRBJ2-3; D ambiguous. Germline lookup yields CDR1 SGDLS and CDR2 YYNGEE. Trimming left V 0 bases short and J 5 bases short, with 7 bases between. CDR3 length: 13 residues. The DNA of the CDR3 is TGTGCCAGCAGCGTAGCTACAGAAGATACGCAGTATTTT. Protein: CASSVATEDTQYF.

This clone was found a few times. This chain joins TRBV7-6 and TRBJ2-2; no definite D call. Deletions cut 1 base from V and 0 bases from J, with 12 bases between. The CDR3 spans 17 residues. Germline CDR1 reads SGHVS; CDR2 reads FNYEAQ. The DNA for the CDR3 is TGTGCCAGCAGCTTAGACCCAGGTCTTACGAACACCGGGGAGCTGTTTTTT. Its protein is CASSLDPGLTNTGELFF.

This chain joins TRBV27 and TRBJ1-1; 8 bases are shared with TRBD1. The germline V gene has CDR1 MNHEY and CDR2 SMNVEV (reference sequence). There are 15 residues in the CDR3. The V gene end was trimmed by 5 bases and the J gene end by 4 bases; junction bases not matched to a gene: 9. CDR3 nucleotides: TGTGCCAGCAGTCAGCTAGGACAGGGAGTCACTGAAGCTTTCTTT. Amino acids: CASSQLGQGVTEAFF.

The V call is TRBV29-1, the J call TRBJ1-3; D unresolved. From germline, CDR1 is SQVTM and CDR2 ANQGSEA. With 7 bases removed from V and 3 bases from J, the gap between germline ends came to 13 bases. The CDR3 is 13 amino acids. CDR3 sequence reads: CSGREGGGNTIYF. CDR3 coding DNA: TGCAGCGGGAGGGAGGGAGGTGGAAACACCATATATTTT.

The chain combines TRBV9 with TRBJ2-1, with a possible D match to TRBD1 (11 bases). Trimming left V 0 bases short and J 0 bases short, with 28 bases between. The CDR3 totals 22 residues. CDR1 and CDR2 (germline): SGDLS, YYNGEE. The DNA of the CDR3 is TGTGCCAGCAGCGTAGGGACAGGGGGCAAGACTAGCGGGTGGAGCTCCTACAATGAGCAGTTCTTC. Translating gives CASSVGTGGKTSGWSSYNEQFF.

This chain links TRBV13 with TRBJ2-3; the match to TRBD2 covers 11 bases. V trimming: 2 bases; J trimming: 4 bases; junction bases outside the gene matches: 8. The CDR3 length is 17 residues. Germline lookup yields CDR1 PRHDT and CDR2 FYEKMQ (reference sequence). The CDR3 protein is CASSLYTSGSGPDTQYF. In DNA form, the CDR3 reads TGTGCCAGCAGCTTATACACTAGCGGGAGTGGGCCAGATACGCAGTATTTT.

The chain carries TRBV3-1 (or the pseudogene TRBV3-2) and TRBJ2-7, with 10 positions matching TRBD1. The CDR3 length is 15 residues. Germline assignment: CDR1 LGHDT and CDR2 YNNKEL (reference sequence). V shed 6 bases, J shed 0 bases, and the junction held 5 bases outside the gene matches. The CDR3 region has the DNA TGTGCCAGCAGTCCGAGGGACAGGGGCTCCTACGAGCAGTACTTC. Protein sequence: CASSPRDRGSYEQYF.

The CDR3 spells CASSSMGTGGEAYGYTF. The DNA of the CDR3 is TGTGCCAGCAGTTCCATGGGGACAGGGGGCGAAGCCTATGGCTACACCTTC. J is TRBJ1-2 and V is TRBV27, with 12 bases aligning to TRBD1. Germline assignment: CDR1 MNHEY and CDR2 SMNVEV (reference sequence). There are 17 residues in the CDR3. The V gene end was trimmed by 4 bases and the J gene end by 4 bases; junction bases not matched to a gene: 10.

The CDR3 here is CASSLDEGSYNEQFF. Here the CDR3 DNA reads TGCGCCAGCAGCTTGGACGAGGGCTCCTACAATGAGCAGTTCTTC. The rearrangement joins TRBV5-1 to TRBJ2-1, with a possible D match to TRBD2 (5 bases). Trimming stripped 0 bases from V and 0 bases from J, with 7 bases between. This CDR3 spans 15 amino acids. CDR1 is SGHRS, CDR2 YFSETQ, per germline.

V and J are TRBV6-4 and TRBJ2-3; TRBD2 matches 8 bases. The CDR3 loop spans 15 amino acids. The germline gives CDR1 MRHNA, CDR2 SNTAGT. Losses at the gene ends were 3 bases for V and 6 bases for J; bases not matched to a gene: 8. CDR3 nucleotide sequence: TGTGCCAGCAGTGATGCCGGGGGGGCCGCCGATACGCAGTATTTT. Translation gives CASSDAGGAADTQYF.

This chain joins TRBV19 and TRBJ1-5, with TRBD1 as a possible D gene (5 bases). This CDR3 is built from 16 residues. V lost 6 bases and J 0 bases, leaving 15 bases between the germline ends. CDR1 is LNHDA, CDR2 SQIVND, per germline (reference sequence). The DNA for the CDR3 is TGTGCCAGTAGGAACCCGACAGAGTATAGCAATCAGCCCCAGCATTTT. This codes for CASRNPTEYSNQPQHF.